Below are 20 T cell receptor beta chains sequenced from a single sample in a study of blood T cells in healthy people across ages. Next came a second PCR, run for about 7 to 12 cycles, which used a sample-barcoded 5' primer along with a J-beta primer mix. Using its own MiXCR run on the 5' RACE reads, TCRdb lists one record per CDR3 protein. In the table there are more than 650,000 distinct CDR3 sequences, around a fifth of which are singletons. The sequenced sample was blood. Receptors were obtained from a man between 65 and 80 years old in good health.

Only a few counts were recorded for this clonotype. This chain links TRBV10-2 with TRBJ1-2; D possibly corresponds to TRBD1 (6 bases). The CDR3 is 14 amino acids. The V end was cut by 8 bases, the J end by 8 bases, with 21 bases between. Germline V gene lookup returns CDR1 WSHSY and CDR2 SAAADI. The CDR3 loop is CASVGGGALFGYTF. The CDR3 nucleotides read TGCGCCAGCGTGGGTGGGGGGGCCCTCTTCGGCTACACCTTC.

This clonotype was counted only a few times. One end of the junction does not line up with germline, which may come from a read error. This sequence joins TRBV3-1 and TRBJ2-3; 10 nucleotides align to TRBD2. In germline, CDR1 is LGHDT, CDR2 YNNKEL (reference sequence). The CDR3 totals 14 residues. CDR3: CASRKRGGTDTQYF. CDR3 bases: TGTGCCAGCAGAAAGCGGGGGGGCACGGATACGCAGTATTTT.

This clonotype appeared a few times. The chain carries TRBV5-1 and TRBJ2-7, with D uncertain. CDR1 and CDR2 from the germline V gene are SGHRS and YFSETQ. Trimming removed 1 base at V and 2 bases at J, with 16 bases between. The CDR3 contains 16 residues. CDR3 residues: CASSLSDRERPYEQYF. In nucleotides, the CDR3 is TGCGCCAGCAGCTTGAGTGATAGGGAAAGACCCTACGAGCAGTACTTC.

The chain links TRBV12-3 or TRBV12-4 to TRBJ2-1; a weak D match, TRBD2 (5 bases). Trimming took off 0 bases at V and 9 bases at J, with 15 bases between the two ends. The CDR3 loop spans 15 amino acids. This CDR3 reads CASSLAVPSLGEQFF. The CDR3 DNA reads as TGTGCCAGCAGTTTAGCGGTACCTAGCTTAGGTGAGCAGTTCTTC.

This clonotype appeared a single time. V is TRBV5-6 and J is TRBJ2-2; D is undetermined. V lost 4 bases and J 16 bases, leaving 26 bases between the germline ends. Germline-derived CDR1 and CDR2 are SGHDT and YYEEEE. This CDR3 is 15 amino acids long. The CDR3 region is CASSPGPSAREVAFF. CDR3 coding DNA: TGTGCCAGCAGCCCGGGCCCGTCGGCGCGAGAGGTCGCGTTTTTT. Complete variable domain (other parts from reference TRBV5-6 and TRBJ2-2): DAGVTQSPTHLIKTRGQQVTLRCSPKSGHDTVSWYQQALGQGPQFIFQYYEEEERQRGNFPDRFSGHQFPNYSSELNVNALLLGDSALYLCASSPGPSAREVAFFGEGSRLTVL.

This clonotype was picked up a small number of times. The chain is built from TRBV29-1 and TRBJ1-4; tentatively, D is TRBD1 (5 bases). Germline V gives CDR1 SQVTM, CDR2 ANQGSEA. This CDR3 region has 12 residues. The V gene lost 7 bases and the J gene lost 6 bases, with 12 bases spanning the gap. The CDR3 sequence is CSAQGSDEKLFF. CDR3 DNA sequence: TGCAGCGCCCAGGGCTCGGATGAAAAACTGTTTTTT.

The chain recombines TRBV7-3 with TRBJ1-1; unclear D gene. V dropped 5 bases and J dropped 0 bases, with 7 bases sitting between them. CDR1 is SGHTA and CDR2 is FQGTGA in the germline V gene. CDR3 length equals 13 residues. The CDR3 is CASSERMNTEAFF. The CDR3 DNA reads TGTGCCAGCAGCGAGAGGATGAACACTGAAGCTTTCTTT.

CDR3 region: CASSEGGSWAYEQYF. CDR3 DNA: TGTGCCAGCAGTGAGGGAGGGAGTTGGGCCTACGAGCAGTACTTC. This chain connects TRBV12-3 or TRBV12-4 to TRBJ2-5; TRBD2 aligns across 7 bases. TRBJ2-7 matches the DNA end more closely, so the J call is doubtful. This CDR3 spans 15 amino acids.

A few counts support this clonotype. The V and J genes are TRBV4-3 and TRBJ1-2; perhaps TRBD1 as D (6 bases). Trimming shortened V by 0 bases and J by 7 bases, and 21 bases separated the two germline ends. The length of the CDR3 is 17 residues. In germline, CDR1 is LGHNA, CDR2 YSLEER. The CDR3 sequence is CASSQDYGQQLTVGYTF. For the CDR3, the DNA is TGCGCCAGCAGCCAAGATTACGGACAGCAACTTACCGTTGGCTACACCTTC.

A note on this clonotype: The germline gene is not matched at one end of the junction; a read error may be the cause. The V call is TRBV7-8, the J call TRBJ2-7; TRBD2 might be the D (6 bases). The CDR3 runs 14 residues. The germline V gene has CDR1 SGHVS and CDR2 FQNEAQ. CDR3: CASSLGLEKYGQYF. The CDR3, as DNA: TGTGCCAGCAGCTTAGGACTAGAAAAATACGGGCAGTACTTC.

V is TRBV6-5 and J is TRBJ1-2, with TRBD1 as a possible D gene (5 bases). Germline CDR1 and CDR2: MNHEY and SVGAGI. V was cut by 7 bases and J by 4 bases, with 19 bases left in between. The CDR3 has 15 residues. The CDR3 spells CASTPTEGVGYGYTF. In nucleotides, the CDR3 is TGTGCCAGCACTCCTACAGAAGGGGTGGGCTATGGCTACACCTTC.

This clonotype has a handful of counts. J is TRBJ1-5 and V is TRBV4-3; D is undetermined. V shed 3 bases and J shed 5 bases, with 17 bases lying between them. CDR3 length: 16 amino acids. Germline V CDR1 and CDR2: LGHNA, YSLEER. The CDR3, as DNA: TGCGCCAGCAGCCAGGGTGCCCCGGGCCGACATCAGCCCCAGCATTTT. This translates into CASSQGAPGRHQPQHF.

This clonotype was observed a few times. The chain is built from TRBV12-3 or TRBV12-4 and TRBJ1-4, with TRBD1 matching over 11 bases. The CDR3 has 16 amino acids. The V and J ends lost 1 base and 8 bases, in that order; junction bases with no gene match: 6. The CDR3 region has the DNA TGTGCCAGCAGTTTAGGACGGACAGGGGGCGGCGAAAAACTGTTTTTT. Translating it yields CASSLGRTGGGEKLFF.

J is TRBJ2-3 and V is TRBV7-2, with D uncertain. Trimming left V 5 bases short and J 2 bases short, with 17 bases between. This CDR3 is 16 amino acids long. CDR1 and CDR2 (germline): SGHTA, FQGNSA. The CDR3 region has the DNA TGTGCCAGCAGCCCACCGCCTCTTGGATACACAGATACGCAGTATTTT. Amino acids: CASSPPPLGYTDTQYF.

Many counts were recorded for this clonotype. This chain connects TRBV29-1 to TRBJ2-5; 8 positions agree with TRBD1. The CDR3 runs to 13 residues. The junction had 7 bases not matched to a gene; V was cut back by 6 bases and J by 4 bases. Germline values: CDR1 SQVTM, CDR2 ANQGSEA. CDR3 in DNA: TGCAGCGTGCCGGGACAGGCTAGAGAGACCCAGTACTTC. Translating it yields CSVPGQARETQYF.

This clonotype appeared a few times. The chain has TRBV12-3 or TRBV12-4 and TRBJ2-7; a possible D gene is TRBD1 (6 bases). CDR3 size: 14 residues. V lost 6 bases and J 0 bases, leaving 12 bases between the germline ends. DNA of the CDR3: TGTGCCAGCAGCTCGCAGGGGTTCTCCTACGAGCAGTACTTC. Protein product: CASSSQGFSYEQYF.

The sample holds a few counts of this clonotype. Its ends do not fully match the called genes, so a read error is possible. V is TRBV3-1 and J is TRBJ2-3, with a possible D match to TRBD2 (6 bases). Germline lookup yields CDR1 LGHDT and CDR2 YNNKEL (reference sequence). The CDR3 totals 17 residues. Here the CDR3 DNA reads TGTGCCGGCAGCCAAGATCTTTCGACGGGGGGCACAGATACGCAGTATTTT. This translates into CAGSQDLSTGGTDTQYF.

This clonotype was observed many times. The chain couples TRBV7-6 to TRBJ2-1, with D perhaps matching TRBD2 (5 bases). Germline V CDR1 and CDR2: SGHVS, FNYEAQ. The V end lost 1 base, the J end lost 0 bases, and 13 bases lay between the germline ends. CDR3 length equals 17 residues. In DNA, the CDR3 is TGTGCCAGCAGCTTAGGTACTAGTCAAAGCTCCTACAATGAGCAGTTCTTC. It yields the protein CASSLGTSQSSYNEQFF.

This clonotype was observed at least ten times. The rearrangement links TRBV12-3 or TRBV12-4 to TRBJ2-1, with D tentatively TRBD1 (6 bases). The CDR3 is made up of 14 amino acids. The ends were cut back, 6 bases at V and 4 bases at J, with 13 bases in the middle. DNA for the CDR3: TGTGCCAGCAGCCAACAGGGTAGTTACAATGAGCAGTTCTTC. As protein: CASSQQGSYNEQFF.

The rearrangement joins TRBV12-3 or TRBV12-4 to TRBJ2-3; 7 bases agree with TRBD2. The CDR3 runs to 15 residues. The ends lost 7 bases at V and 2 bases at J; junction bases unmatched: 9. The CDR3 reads CASTATSVSTDTQYF. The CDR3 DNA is TGTGCCAGCACAGCAACTAGCGTTTCCACAGATACGCAGTATTTT.